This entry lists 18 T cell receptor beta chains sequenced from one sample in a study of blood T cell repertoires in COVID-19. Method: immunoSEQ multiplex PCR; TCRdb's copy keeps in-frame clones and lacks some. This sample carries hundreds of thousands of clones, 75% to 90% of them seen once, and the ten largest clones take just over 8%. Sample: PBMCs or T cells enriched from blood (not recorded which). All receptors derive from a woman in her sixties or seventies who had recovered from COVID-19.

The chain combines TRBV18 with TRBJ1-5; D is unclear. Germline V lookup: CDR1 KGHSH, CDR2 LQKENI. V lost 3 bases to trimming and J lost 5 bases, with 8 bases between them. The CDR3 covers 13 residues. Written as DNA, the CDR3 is TGTGCCAGCTCACCGGGCGCCTATCAGCCCCAGCATTTT. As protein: CASSPGAYQPQHF.

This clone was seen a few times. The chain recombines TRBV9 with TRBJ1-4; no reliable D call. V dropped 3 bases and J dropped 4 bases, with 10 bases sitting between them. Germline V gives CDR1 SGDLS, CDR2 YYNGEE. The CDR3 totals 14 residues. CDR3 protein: CASSGGPFNEKLFF. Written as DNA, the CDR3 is TGTGCCAGCAGCGGCGGGCCTTTTAATGAAAAACTGTTTTTT.

As DNA, the CDR3 is TGTGCCAGCAGGAAAGGACAGGGCACCTACGAGCAGTACGTC. It encodes CASRKGQGTYEQYV. The genes are TRBV2 and TRBJ2-7, with 8 bases identical to TRBD1. V dropped 6 bases and J dropped 2; count of bases not matched to a gene: 6. The CDR3 runs to 14 residues. Germline V gene data show CDR1 as SNHLY and CDR2 as FYNNEI.

CDR3: CASSPPRTKSQDAKNIQYF. CDR3 coding DNA: TGTGCCAGCTCACCACCACGAACCAAGAGCCAGGATGCCAAAAACATTCAGTACTTC. This chain uses TRBV18 with TRBJ2-4; D gene uncertain. V dropped 0 bases and J dropped 1 base, with 19 bases sitting between them. The CDR3 covers 19 residues. The V gene's germline CDR1 is KGHSH and CDR2 LQKENI.

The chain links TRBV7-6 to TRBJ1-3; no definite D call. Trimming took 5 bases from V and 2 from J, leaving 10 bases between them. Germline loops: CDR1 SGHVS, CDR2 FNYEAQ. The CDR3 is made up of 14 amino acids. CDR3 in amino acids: CASSPIAAGNTIYF. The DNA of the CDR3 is TGTGCCAGCAGCCCCATCGCAGCTGGAAACACCATATATTTT.

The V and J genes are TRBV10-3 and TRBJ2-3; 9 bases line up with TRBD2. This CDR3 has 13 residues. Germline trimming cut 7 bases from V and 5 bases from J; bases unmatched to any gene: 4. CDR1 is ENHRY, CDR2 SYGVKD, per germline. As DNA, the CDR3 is TGTGCCATCAAGGCACTAGCGGGAGATACGCAGTATTTT. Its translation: CAIKALAGDTQYF.

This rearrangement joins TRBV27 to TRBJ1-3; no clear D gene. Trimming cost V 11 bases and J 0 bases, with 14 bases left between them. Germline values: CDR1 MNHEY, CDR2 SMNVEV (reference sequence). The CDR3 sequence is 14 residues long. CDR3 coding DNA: TGTGCCGGAAAAGAGGCGGTCTCTGGAAACACCATATATTTT. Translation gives CAGKEAVSGNTIYF.

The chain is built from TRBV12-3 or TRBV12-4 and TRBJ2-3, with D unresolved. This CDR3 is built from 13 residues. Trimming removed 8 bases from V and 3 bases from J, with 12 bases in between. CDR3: CASGLVKTDTQYF. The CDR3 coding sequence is TGTGCCAGCGGCCTAGTTAAGACAGATACGCAGTATTTT.

The CDR3 sequence is CASSVRGATEAFF. CDR3 nucleotide sequence: TGTGCCAGCAGCGTCAGGGGGGCCACTGAAGCTTTCTTT. The J gene is TRBJ1-1, the V gene TRBV6-5, with 7 bases fitting TRBD1. Looked up from germline, CDR1 is MNHEY and CDR2 is SVGAGI. The CDR3 is 13 amino acids. With 6 bases clipped from V and 4 bases from J, the junction kept 5 bases outside the gene matches.

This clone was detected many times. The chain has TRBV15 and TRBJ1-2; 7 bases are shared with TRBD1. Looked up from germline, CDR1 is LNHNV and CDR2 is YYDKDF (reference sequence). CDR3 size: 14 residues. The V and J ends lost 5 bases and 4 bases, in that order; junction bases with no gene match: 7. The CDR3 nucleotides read TGTGCCACCAGCCAGACAGGGCCTGGCTATGGCTACACCTTC. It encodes CATSQTGPGYGYTF.

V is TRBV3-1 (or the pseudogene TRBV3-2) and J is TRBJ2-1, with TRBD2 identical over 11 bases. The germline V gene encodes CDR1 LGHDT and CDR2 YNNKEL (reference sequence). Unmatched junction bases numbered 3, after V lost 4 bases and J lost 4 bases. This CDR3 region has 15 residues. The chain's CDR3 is CASSPTSGGYNEQFF. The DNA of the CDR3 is TGTGCCAGCAGCCCTACTAGCGGGGGATACAATGAGCAGTTCTTC.

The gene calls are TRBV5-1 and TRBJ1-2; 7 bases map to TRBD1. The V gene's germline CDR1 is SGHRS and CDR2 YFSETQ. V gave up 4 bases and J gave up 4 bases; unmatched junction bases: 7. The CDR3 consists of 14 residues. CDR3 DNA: TGCGCCAGCAGCCTGAAACAGGGGACCTATGGCTACACCTTC. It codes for CASSLKQGTYGYTF.

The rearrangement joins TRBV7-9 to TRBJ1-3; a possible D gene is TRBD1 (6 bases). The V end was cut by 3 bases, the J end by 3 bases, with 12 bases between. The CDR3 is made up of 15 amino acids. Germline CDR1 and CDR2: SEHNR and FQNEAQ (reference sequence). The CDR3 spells CASSFSGGRGNTIYF. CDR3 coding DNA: TGTGCCAGCAGCTTTTCGGGGGGCCGTGGAAACACCATATATTTT. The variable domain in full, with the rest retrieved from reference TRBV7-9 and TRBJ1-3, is DTGVSQNPRHKITKRGQNVTFRCDPISEHNRLYWYRQTLGQGPEFLTYFQNEAQLEKSRLLSDRFSAERPKGSFSTLEIQRTEQGDSAMYLCASSFSGGRGNTIYFGEGSWLTVV.

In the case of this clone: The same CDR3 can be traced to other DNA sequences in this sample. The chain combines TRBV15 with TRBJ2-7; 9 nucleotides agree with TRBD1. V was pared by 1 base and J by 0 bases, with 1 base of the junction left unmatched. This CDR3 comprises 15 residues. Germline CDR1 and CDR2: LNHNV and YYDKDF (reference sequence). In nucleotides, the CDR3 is TGTGCCACCAGCAGAGGACAGGGGGGCTCCTACGAGCAGTACTTC. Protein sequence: CATSRGQGGSYEQYF.

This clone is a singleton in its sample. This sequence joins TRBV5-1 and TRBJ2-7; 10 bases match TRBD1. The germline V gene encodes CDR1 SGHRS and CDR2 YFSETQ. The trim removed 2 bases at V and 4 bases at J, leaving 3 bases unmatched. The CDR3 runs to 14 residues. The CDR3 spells CASSFDRGHYEQYF. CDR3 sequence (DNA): TGCGCCAGCAGCTTCGACAGGGGGCATTACGAGCAGTACTTC.

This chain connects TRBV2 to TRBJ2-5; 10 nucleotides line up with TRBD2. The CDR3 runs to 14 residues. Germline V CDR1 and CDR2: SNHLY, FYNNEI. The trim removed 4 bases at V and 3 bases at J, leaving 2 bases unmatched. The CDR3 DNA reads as TGTGCCAGCAGTGGAGGACTAGCGGAAGAGACCCAGTACTTC. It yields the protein CASSGGLAEETQYF.

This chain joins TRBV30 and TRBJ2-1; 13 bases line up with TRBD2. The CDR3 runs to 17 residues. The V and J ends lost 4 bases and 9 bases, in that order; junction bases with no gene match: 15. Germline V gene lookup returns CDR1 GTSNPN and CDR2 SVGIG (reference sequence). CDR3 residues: CAWKSPLLAGGSAEQFF. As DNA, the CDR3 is TGTGCCTGGAAGTCCCCCTTACTAGCGGGGGGGAGCGCTGAGCAGTTCTTC.

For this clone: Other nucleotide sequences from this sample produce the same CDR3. DNA for the CDR3: TGTGCCAGCAGTAAGAATCGGGGGGGCGGGTACGAGCAGTACTTC. Residues: CASSKNRGGGYEQYF. The chain couples TRBV2 to TRBJ2-7; 8 nucleotides line up with TRBD2. The CDR3 loop spans 15 amino acids. CDR1 is SNHLY and CDR2 is FYNNEI in the germline V gene. With 5 bases clipped from V and 4 bases from J, the junction kept 10 bases outside the gene matches.